This T cell receptor beta chain derives from a study of cytomegalovirus exposure and HLA in healthy donors. Study observations and caveats: Researchers reported that a few CMV-associated chains were confirmed in vitro as CMV antigen-specific. Most TCRs appeared rarely, but some public TCRs recurred in many donors. The authors later linked a missense DCLRE1C variant to TCR beta V- and J-gene trimming.

As to this clone: Its antigen remains unknown.

The study ran its PCR with 60 Vbeta and 13 Jbeta primers. Generated by immunoSEQ multiplex PCR, the TCRdb table keeps only in-frame clones and is missing some. In the table there are some 180,000 clones, about 77% of which are singletons. The CDR3 length is 16 residues. Per the germline V gene, CDR1 is LNHDA and CDR2 is SQIVND (reference sequence). The junction had 5 bases not matched to a gene; V was cut back by 3 bases and J by 1 base. The chain joins TRBV19 to TRBJ2-3; 9 bases map to TRBD2. The sample consisted of PBMCs. The TCR comes from a female donor in good health and CMV-seronegative. The DNA for the CDR3 is TGTGCCAGTAGTATCGCTAGCGGGGCACGCACAGATACGCAGTATTTT. It encodes CASSIASGARTDTQYF.